The next 25 T cell receptor beta chains were all read from a single sample in a study of blood T cell repertoires in COVID-19. Sequencing was performed with immunoSEQ multiplex PCR; in TCRdb, only in-frame clones are kept and a portion is missing. Of around 380,000 clones in the sample, around 84% were seen once. Sequenced sample: peripheral blood. The receptors were gathered from a human donor with acute or convalescent COVID-19. The donor label of this sample is uncertain.

This clone was detected once. This chain joins TRBV19 and TRBJ1-5; D not resolved. Per germline, CDR1 LNHDA and CDR2 SQIVND (reference sequence). Trimming took 3 bases from V and 4 from J, leaving 13 bases between them. The CDR3 extends over 15 amino acids. DNA for the CDR3: TGTGCCAGTAGTATGCGGTGGAGTTTGAATCAGCCCCAGCATTTT. It specifies CASSMRWSLNQPQHF.

The chain carries TRBV3-1 (or the pseudogene TRBV3-2) and TRBJ1-2, with unresolved D. The germline V and J ends were trimmed by 3 bases and 3 bases, with 8 bases remaining between them. CDR1 is LGHDT and CDR2 is YNNKEL in the germline V gene (reference sequence). The CDR3 is 13 residues long. The CDR3 bases are TGTGCCAGCAGCCAGATGAGGTACTATGGCTACACCTTC. Residues: CASSQMRYYGYTF.

The genes are TRBV28 and TRBJ1-5; D gene unclear. CDR1 and CDR2 from the germline V gene are MDHEN and SYDVKM. Trimming took 3 bases from V and 4 from J, leaving 16 bases between them. The CDR3 is made up of 16 amino acids. The CDR3 is CASSFLSRGRNQPQHF. In DNA form, the CDR3 reads TGTGCCAGCAGTTTTTTGTCCCGAGGCAGAAATCAGCCCCAGCATTTT.

This chain joins TRBV28 and TRBJ1-6; 9 nucleotides match TRBD1. J gave up 7 bases and V 2 bases, and 3 bases lay outside the gene matches. The CDR3 has 15 amino acids. Looked up from germline, CDR1 is MDHEN and CDR2 is SYDVKM. CDR3 region: CASSLGDRANSPLHF. In DNA, the CDR3 is TGTGCCAGCAGTTTAGGGGACAGGGCGAATTCACCCCTCCACTTT.

This chain links TRBV10-3 with TRBJ1-1; 10 positions agree with TRBD1. There are 17 residues in the CDR3. Trimming at V came to 0 bases and at J to 7 bases, leaving 11 bases not matched to a gene. Germline V gene data show CDR1 as ENHRY and CDR2 as SYGVKD. The CDR3, as DNA: TGTGCCATCAGTGAGTCTACCGGGACAGGGGAAAAAATTGAAGCTTTCTTT. This encodes CAISESTGTGEKIEAFF.

V usage is TRBV5-1 and J usage is TRBJ2-7; 9 bases are a match to TRBD1. This CDR3 comprises 17 residues. The J segment lost 3 bases and the V segment lost 4 bases, leaving 14 bases of the junction unmatched. The germline V gene encodes CDR1 SGHRS and CDR2 YFSETQ. This CDR3 is CASSLNPTGTGIYEQYF. Written as DNA, the CDR3 is TGCGCCAGCAGCCTTAACCCAACCGGGACAGGGATCTACGAGCAGTACTTC. Full variable domain (missing parts from reference TRBV5-1 and TRBJ2-7): KAGVTQTPRYLIKTRGQQVTLSCSPISGHRSVSWYQQTPGQGLQFLFEYFSETQRNKGNFPGRFSGRQFSNSRSEMNVSTLELGDSALYLCASSLNPTGTGIYEQYFGPGTRLTVT.

V is TRBV7-9 and J is TRBJ2-1; 7 bases map to TRBD2. The trim removed 8 bases at V and 2 bases at J, leaving 9 bases unmatched. This CDR3 spans 15 amino acids. Germline loops: CDR1 SEHNR, CDR2 FQNEAQ (reference sequence). Here the CDR3 reads CASAMGGGAYNEQFF. CDR3 in DNA: TGTGCCAGCGCTATGGGCGGGGGTGCCTACAATGAGCAGTTCTTC.

About this clone itself: The identical CDR3 is also encoded by other nucleotide sequences in the sample. The chain links TRBV11-2 to TRBJ1-1, with D unresolved. The V end was cut by 2 bases, the J end by 0 bases, with 4 bases between. The V gene's germline CDR1 is SGHAT and CDR2 FQNNGV. CDR3 length: 13 amino acids. The chain's CDR3 is CASSLQMNTEAFF. Here the CDR3 DNA reads TGTGCCAGCAGCTTACAAATGAACACTGAAGCTTTCTTT.

This chain links TRBV3-1 (or the pseudogene TRBV3-2) with TRBJ1-1; D possibly corresponds to TRBD1 (5 bases). CDR3 size: 11 residues. Germline CDR1 and CDR2: LGHDT and YNNKEL (reference sequence). V lost 5 bases and J 9 bases, leaving 10 bases between the germline ends. This CDR3 reads CASSGRGKAFF. The CDR3, as DNA: TGTGCCAGCAGCGGGCGGGGGAAAGCTTTCTTT.

J is TRBJ1-2 and V is TRBV6-1; possible D gene TRBD1, 5 bases. The CDR3 runs to 16 residues. V was trimmed by 2 bases and J by 3 bases, leaving 16 bases between them. Germline assignment: CDR1 MNHNS and CDR2 SASEGT. As DNA, the CDR3 is TGTGCCAGCAGTGAATATCGGGGGTTGGTTGACTATGGCTACACCTTC. Amino acid sequence: CASSEYRGLVDYGYTF.

The chain has TRBV6-2 or TRBV6-3 and TRBJ1-5; D remains ambiguous. The germline V gene encodes CDR1 MNHEY and CDR2 SVGEGT. V lost 0 bases to trimming and J lost 1 base, with 10 bases between them. CDR3 size: 16 residues. The CDR3 sequence is CASSYSSPRSNQPQHF. In nucleotides, the CDR3 is TGTGCCAGCAGTTACTCTTCCCCGCGGAGCAATCAGCCCCAGCATTTT.

The J gene is TRBJ2-1, the V gene TRBV18; tentatively, D is TRBD1 (6 bases). The V end was cut by 0 bases, the J end by 10 bases, with 13 bases between. CDR1 KGHSH and CDR2 LQKENI come from the germline V gene. This CDR3 contains 14 residues. This CDR3 reads CASSPPPLGTEQFF. In DNA, the CDR3 is TGTGCCAGCTCACCACCCCCCCTCGGGACAGAGCAGTTCTTC.

The V and J genes are TRBV6-5 and TRBJ2-3; no clear D. Germline V gene sequence: CDR1 MNHEY, CDR2 SVGAGI. The CDR3 extends over 14 amino acids. V shed 6 bases and J shed 5 bases, with 15 bases lying between them. CDR3 residues: CASRLSTIEDTQYF. DNA for the CDR3: TGTGCCAGCAGGCTATCCACGATTGAAGATACGCAGTATTTT.

In its sample, this clone was seen a few times. The rearrangement uses TRBV9 and TRBJ1-3, with D unclear. This CDR3 contains 17 residues. The germline CDR1 and CDR2 sequences are SGDLS and YYNGEE. The V gene lost 2 bases and the J gene lost 4 bases, with 19 bases spanning the gap. The CDR3 DNA reads as TGTGCCAGCAGCGTTTTTTCCGGGAGGGCAGCCGGAAACACCATATATTTT. It translates to CASSVFSGRAAGNTIYF.

The chain couples TRBV5-1 to TRBJ1-5; D not resolved. This CDR3 region has 13 residues. V shed 0 bases and J shed 7 bases, with 8 bases lying between them. CDR1 SGHRS and CDR2 YFSETQ come from the germline V gene. Here the CDR3 reads CASSLVPEQPQHF. The CDR3 DNA is TGCGCCAGCAGCTTGGTTCCGGAGCAGCCCCAGCATTTT.

The rearrangement joins TRBV15 to TRBJ1-1; D may be TRBD1 (5 bases). V lost 11 bases to trimming and J lost 3 bases, with 13 bases between them. Germline CDR1 is LNHNV and CDR2 is YYDKDF (reference sequence). The CDR3 is 12 residues long. CDR3 loop: CASAGRDTEAFF. CDR3 nucleotides: TGTGCCTCCGCGGGACGAGACACTGAAGCTTTCTTT.

V and J are TRBV3-1 (or the pseudogene TRBV3-2) and TRBJ1-1; the D gene is possibly TRBD1 (5 bases). Trimming cost V 4 bases and J 7 bases, with 16 bases left between them. CDR1 LGHDT and CDR2 YNNKEL come from the germline V gene (reference sequence). The length of the CDR3 is 14 residues. The CDR3 DNA is TGTGCCAGCAGCCCCTGTATGGGGGGTTGTGAAGCTTTCTTT. Encoded protein: CASSPCMGGCEAFF.

This rearrangement joins TRBV5-1 to TRBJ1-1; 9 nucleotides line up with TRBD1. The germline CDR1 and CDR2 sequences are SGHRS and YFSETQ. CDR3 length: 16 residues. V lost 2 bases and J lost 6; bases outside the gene matches: 11. The CDR3 region is CASSLRGQGISAEAFF. The CDR3, as DNA: TGCGCCAGCAGCTTACGTGGACAGGGGATAAGCGCTGAAGCTTTCTTT.

The genes are TRBV30 and TRBJ1-5; D might be TRBD1 (5 bases). The germline V gene has CDR1 GTSNPN and CDR2 SVGIG (reference sequence). There are 13 residues in the CDR3. V lost 6 bases, J lost 11 bases, and 20 bases lay in between. The CDR3 region has the DNA TGTGCCTGCTCAAGCGGGTCCCTAGGGGCCCAGCATTTT. Translated: CACSSGSLGAQHF.

The chain couples TRBV28 to TRBJ2-7, with 9 bases identical to TRBD1. There are 16 residues in the CDR3. CDR1 and CDR2 from the germline V gene are MDHEN and SYDVKM. CDR3 sequence: CASFPVGQGLSYEQYF. The CDR3 DNA reads TGTGCGTCTTTCCCCGTCGGACAGGGGCTATCCTACGAGCAGTACTTC.

CDR3 protein: CASPRAGGRTDTQYF. The CDR3 region has the DNA TGCGCCAGCCCTCGGGCGGGGGGCCGCACAGATACGCAGTATTTT. The rearrangement links TRBV5-1 to TRBJ2-3; TRBD2 aligns across 8 bases. The CDR3 is 15 amino acids. Germline values: CDR1 SGHRS, CDR2 YFSETQ. V shed 7 bases and J 1 base; nucleotides not matched to a gene: 8.

The V gene is TRBV15, the J gene TRBJ2-1, with TRBD1 matching over 8 bases. CDR3 size: 15 residues. J lost 4 bases, V lost 5 bases, and 7 bases had no gene match. Germline CDR1 is LNHNV and CDR2 is YYDKDF (reference sequence). CDR3 DNA: TGTGCCACCAGCTTCCGACAGGGGACTTACAATGAGCAGTTCTTC. Protein: CATSFRQGTYNEQFF.

The CDR3 DNA sequence: TGTGCCAGCAGCCAGCGGGGCACCTACAATGAGCAGTTCTTC. Amino acid sequence: CASSQRGTYNEQFF. The chain joins TRBV3-1 (or the pseudogene TRBV3-2) to TRBJ2-1, with D possibly being TRBD2 (6 bases). The CDR3 is 14 residues long. The germline V gene encodes CDR1 LGHDT and CDR2 YNNKEL (reference sequence). Trimming took 3 bases from V and 2 from J, leaving 8 bases between them.

DNA of the CDR3: TGCAGCGTTGTTTGGCGGGAGAACACAGATACGCAGTATTTT. Translation: CSVVWRENTDTQYF. The chain carries TRBV29-1 and TRBJ2-3; 7 bases are shared with TRBD2. Germline lookup yields CDR1 SQVTM and CDR2 ANQGSEA. The J segment lost 2 bases and the V segment lost 4 bases, leaving 6 bases of the junction unmatched. The CDR3 is made up of 14 amino acids.

This clone was observed many times. The chain carries TRBV30 and TRBJ1-2, with a weak D call TRBD1 (5 bases). Trimming removed 8 bases at V and 1 base at J, with 14 bases between. The CDR3 spans 13 residues. CDR1 is GTSNPN and CDR2 is SVGIG in the germline V gene (reference sequence). The chain's CDR3 is CAGGTYYNYGYTF. The CDR3 DNA sequence: TGTGCCGGAGGGACTTATTATAACTATGGCTACACCTTC. The whole variable domain, remainder taken from reference TRBV30 and TRBJ1-2, is SQTIHQWPATLVQPVGSPLSLECTVEGTSNPNLYWYRQAAGRGLQLLFYSVGIGQISSEVPQNLSASRPQDRQFILSSKKLLLSDSGFYLCAGGTYYNYGYTFGSGTRLTVV.